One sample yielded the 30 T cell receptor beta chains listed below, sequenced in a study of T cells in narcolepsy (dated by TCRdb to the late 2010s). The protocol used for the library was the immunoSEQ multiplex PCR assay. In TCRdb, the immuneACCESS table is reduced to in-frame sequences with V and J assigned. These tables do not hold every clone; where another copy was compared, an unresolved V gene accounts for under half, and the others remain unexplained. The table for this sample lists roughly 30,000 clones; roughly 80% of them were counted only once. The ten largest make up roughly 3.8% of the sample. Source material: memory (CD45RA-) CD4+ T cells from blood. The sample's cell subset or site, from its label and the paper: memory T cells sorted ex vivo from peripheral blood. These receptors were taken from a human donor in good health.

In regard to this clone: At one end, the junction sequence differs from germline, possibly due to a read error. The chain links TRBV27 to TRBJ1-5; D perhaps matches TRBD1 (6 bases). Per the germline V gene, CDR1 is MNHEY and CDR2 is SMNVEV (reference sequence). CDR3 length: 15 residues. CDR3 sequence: CASSLEGGAVQPQRF. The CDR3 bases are TGTGCCAGCAGTTTAGAGGGGGGCGCGGTTCAGCCCCAGCGTTTT.

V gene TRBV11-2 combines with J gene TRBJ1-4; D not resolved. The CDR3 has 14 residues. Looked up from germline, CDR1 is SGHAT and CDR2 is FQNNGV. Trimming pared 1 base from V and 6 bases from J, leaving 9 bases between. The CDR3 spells CASSLGASYEKLFF. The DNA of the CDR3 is TGTGCCAGCAGCTTAGGGGCGTCGTATGAAAAACTGTTTTTT.

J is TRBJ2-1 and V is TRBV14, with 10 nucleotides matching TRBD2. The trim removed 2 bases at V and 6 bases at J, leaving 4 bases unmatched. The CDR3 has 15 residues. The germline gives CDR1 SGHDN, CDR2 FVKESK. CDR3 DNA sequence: TGTGCCAGCAGCCAAAATAGCGGGAGGTTCAATGAGCAGTTCTTC. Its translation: CASSQNSGRFNEQFF.

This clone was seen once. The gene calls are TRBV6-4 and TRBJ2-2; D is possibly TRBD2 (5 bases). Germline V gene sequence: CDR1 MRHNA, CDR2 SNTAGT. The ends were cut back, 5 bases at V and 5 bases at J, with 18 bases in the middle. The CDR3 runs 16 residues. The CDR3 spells CASSPRGSVWTGELFF. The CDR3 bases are TGTGCCAGCAGTCCCAGAGGGTCGGTCTGGACCGGGGAGCTGTTTTTT.

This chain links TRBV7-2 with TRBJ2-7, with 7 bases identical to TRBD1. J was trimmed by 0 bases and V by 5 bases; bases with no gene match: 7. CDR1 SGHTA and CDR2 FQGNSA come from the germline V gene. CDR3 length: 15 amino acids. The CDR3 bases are TGTGCCAGCAGCCGGAACCCAGGGGGCTCCTACGAGCAGTACTTC. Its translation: CASSRNPGGSYEQYF.

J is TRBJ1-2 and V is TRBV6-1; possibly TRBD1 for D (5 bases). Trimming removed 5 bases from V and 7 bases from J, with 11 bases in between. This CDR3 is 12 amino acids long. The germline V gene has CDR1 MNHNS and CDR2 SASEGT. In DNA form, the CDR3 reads TGTGCCAGCAGTCCCCGTGGGGGTGGCTACACCTTC. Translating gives CASSPRGGGYTF.

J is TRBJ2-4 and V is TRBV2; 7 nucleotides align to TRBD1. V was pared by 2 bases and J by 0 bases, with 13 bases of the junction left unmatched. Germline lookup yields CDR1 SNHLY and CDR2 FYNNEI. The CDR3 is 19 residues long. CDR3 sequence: CASSERGGTVGLAKNIQYF. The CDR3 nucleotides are TGTGCCAGCAGTGAACGAGGGGGCACAGTAGGGCTAGCCAAAAACATTCAGTACTTC.

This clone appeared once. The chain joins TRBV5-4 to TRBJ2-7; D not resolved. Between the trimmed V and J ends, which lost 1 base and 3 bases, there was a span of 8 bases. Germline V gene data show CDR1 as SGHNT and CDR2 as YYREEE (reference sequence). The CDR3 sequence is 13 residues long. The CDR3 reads CASSLSNDYEQYF. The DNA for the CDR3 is TGTGCCAGCAGCTTGAGCAACGACTACGAGCAGTACTTC.

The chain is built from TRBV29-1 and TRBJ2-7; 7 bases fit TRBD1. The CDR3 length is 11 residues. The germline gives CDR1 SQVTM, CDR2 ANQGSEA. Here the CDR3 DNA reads TGCACCCGACAGGGCCCAGACGAGCAGTACTTC. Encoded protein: CTRQGPDEQYF.

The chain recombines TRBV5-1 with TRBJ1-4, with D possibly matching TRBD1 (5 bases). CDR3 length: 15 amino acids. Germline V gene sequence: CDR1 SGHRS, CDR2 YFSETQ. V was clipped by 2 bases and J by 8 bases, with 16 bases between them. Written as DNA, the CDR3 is TGCGCCAGCAGCTTCATTCAGGGTCAAGCAGAAAAACTGTTTTTT. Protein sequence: CASSFIQGQAEKLFF.

CDR3: CASSQAGLAYEQYF. As DNA, the CDR3 is TGTGCCAGCAGCCAAGCTGGTCTAGCATACGAGCAGTACTTC. The V and J genes are TRBV14 and TRBJ2-7; tentatively, D is TRBD2 (5 bases). Trimming removed 1 base at V and 4 bases at J, with 11 bases between. The CDR3 is 14 amino acids. Germline CDR1 is SGHDN and CDR2 is FVKESK.

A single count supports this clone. CDR3 loop: CASRTSGSSYEQYF. In nucleotides, the CDR3 is TGTGCCAGCAGAACTAGCGGGAGCTCCTACGAGCAGTACTTC. The chain employs TRBV6-5 and TRBJ2-7; 11 bases fit TRBD2. The CDR3 has 14 amino acids. The V gene's germline CDR1 is MNHEY and CDR2 SVGAGI. J lost 0 bases, V lost 6 bases, and 1 base had no gene match.

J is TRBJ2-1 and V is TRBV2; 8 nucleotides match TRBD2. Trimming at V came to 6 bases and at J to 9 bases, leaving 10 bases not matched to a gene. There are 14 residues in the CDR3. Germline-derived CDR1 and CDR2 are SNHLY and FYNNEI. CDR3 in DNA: TGTGCCAGCAGGCGTAGCGGGAACCGGGGTGAGCAGTTCTTC. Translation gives CASRRSGNRGEQFF.

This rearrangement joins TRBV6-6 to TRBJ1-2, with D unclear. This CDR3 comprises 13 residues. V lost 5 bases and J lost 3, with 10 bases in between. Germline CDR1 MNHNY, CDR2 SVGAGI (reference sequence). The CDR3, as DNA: TGTGCCAGCAGTAGCGAACAACACTATGGCTACACCTTC. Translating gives CASSSEQHYGYTF.

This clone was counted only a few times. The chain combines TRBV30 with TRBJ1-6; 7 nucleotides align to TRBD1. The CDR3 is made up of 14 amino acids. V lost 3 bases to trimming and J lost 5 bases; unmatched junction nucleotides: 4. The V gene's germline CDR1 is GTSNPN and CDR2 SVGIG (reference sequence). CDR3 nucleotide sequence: TGTGCCTGGAGCTCGGGGACAGATAATTCACCCCTCCACTTT. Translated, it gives CAWSSGTDNSPLHF.

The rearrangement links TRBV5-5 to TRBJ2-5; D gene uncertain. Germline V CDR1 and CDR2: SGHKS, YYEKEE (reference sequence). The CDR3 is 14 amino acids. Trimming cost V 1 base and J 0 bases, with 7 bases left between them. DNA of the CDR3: TGTGCCAGCAGCTTGCTTGACTACCAAGAGACCCAGTACTTC. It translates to CASSLLDYQETQYF.

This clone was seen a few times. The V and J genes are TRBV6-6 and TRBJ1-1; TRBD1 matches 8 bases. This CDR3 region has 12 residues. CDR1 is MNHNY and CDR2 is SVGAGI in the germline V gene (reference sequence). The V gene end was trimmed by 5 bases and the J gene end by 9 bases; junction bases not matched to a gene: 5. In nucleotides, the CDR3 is TGTGCCAGCAGTACGACAGGGGACCAAGCTTTCTTT. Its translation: CASSTTGDQAFF.

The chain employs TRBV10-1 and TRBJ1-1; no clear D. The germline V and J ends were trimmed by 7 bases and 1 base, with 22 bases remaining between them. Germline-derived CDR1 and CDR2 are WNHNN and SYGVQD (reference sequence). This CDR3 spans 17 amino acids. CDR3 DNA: TGCGCCAGCATCCTCGGGCCCTATGATGATTGGAACACTGAAGCTTTCTTT. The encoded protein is CASILGPYDDWNTEAFF.

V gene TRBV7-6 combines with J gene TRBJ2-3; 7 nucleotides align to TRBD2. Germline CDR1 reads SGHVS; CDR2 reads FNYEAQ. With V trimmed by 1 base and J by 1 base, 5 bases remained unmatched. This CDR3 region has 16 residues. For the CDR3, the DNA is TGTGCCAGCAGCTTAGGTCCCGCGGGAGGCACAGATACGCAGTATTTT. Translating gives CASSLGPAGGTDTQYF.

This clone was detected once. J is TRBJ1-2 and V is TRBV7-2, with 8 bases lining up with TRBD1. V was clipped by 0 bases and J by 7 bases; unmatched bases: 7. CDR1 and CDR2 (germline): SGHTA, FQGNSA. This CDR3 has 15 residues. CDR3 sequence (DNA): TGTGCCAGCAGCTTAGCCGGACAGGGCGCTTTTGGCTACACCTTC. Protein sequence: CASSLAGQGAFGYTF.

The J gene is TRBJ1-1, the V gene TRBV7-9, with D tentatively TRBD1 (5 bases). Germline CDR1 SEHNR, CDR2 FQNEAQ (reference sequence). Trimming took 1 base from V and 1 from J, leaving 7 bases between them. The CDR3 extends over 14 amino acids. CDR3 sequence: CASSLGQTNTEAFF. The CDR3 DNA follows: TGTGCCAGCAGCTTAGGACAGACGAACACTGAAGCTTTCTTT.

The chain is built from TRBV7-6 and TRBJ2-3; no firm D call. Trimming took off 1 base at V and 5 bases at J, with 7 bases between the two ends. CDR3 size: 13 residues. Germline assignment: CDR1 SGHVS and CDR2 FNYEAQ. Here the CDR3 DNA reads TGTGCCAGCAGCTTAGAGACGGGAGATACGCAGTATTTT. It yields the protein CASSLETGDTQYF. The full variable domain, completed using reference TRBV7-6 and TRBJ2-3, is GAGVSQSPRYKVTKRGQDVALRCDPISGHVSLYWYRQALGQGPEFLTYFNYEAQQDKSGLPNDRFSAERPEGSISTLTIQRTEQRDSAMYRCASSLETGDTQYFGPGTRLTVL.

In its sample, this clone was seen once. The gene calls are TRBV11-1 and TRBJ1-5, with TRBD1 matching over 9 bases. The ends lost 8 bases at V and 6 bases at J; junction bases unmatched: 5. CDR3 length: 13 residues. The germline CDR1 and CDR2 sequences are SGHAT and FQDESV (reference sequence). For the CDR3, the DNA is TGTGCCAGCTCACAGGGGGCGAGTCAGCCCCAGCATTTT. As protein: CASSQGASQPQHF.

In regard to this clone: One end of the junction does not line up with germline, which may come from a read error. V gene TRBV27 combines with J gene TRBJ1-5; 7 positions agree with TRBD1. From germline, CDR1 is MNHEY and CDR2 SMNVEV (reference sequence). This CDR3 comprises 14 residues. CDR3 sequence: CAGSFRQGGQPQHF. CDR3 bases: TGTGCCGGCAGTTTTAGACAGGGAGGGCAGCCCCAGCATTTT.

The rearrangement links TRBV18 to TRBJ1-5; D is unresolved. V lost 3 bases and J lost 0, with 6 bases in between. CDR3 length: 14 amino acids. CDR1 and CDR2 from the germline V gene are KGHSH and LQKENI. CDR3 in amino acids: CASSPKSSNQPQHF. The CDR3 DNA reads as TGTGCCAGCTCACCGAAGTCTAGCAATCAGCCCCAGCATTTT.

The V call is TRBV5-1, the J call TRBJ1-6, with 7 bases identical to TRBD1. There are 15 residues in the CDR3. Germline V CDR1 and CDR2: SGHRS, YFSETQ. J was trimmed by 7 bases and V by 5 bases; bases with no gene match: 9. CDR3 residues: CASRPTGTANSPLHF. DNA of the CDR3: TGCGCCAGCAGACCGACCGGGACAGCCAATTCACCCCTCCACTTT.

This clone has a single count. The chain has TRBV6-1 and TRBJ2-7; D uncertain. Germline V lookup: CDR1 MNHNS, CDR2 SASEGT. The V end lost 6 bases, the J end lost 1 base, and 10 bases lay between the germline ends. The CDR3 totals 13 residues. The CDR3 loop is CASSQNWSYEQYF. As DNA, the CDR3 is TGTGCCAGCAGCCAGAATTGGTCCTACGAGCAGTACTTC.

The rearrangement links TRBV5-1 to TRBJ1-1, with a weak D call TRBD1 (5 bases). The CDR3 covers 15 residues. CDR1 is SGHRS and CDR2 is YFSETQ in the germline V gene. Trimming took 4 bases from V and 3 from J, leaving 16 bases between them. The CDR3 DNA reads TGCGCCAGCAGCCCGTTAGGGGCTGGAGACACTGAAGCTTTCTTT. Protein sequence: CASSPLGAGDTEAFF.

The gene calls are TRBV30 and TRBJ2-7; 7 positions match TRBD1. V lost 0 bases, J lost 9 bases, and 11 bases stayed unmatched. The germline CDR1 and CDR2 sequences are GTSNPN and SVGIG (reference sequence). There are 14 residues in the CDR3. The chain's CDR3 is CAWSVTGQLFGQYF. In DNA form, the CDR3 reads TGTGCCTGGAGTGTAACGGGACAGCTATTCGGGCAGTACTTC. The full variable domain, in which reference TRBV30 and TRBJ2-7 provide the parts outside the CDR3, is SQTIHQWPATLVQPVGSPLSLECTVEGTSNPNLYWYRQAAGRGLQLLFYSVGIGQISSEVPQNLSASRPQDRQFILSSKKLLLSDSGFYLCAWSVTGQLFGQYFGPGTRLTVT.

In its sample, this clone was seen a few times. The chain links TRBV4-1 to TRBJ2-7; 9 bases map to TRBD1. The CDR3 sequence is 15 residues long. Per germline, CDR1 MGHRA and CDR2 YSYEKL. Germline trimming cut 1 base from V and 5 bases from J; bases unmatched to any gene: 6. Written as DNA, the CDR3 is TGCGCCAGCAGCCAAGGGGACAGGGTCAGGGACGAGCAGTACTTC. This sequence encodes CASSQGDRVRDEQYF.